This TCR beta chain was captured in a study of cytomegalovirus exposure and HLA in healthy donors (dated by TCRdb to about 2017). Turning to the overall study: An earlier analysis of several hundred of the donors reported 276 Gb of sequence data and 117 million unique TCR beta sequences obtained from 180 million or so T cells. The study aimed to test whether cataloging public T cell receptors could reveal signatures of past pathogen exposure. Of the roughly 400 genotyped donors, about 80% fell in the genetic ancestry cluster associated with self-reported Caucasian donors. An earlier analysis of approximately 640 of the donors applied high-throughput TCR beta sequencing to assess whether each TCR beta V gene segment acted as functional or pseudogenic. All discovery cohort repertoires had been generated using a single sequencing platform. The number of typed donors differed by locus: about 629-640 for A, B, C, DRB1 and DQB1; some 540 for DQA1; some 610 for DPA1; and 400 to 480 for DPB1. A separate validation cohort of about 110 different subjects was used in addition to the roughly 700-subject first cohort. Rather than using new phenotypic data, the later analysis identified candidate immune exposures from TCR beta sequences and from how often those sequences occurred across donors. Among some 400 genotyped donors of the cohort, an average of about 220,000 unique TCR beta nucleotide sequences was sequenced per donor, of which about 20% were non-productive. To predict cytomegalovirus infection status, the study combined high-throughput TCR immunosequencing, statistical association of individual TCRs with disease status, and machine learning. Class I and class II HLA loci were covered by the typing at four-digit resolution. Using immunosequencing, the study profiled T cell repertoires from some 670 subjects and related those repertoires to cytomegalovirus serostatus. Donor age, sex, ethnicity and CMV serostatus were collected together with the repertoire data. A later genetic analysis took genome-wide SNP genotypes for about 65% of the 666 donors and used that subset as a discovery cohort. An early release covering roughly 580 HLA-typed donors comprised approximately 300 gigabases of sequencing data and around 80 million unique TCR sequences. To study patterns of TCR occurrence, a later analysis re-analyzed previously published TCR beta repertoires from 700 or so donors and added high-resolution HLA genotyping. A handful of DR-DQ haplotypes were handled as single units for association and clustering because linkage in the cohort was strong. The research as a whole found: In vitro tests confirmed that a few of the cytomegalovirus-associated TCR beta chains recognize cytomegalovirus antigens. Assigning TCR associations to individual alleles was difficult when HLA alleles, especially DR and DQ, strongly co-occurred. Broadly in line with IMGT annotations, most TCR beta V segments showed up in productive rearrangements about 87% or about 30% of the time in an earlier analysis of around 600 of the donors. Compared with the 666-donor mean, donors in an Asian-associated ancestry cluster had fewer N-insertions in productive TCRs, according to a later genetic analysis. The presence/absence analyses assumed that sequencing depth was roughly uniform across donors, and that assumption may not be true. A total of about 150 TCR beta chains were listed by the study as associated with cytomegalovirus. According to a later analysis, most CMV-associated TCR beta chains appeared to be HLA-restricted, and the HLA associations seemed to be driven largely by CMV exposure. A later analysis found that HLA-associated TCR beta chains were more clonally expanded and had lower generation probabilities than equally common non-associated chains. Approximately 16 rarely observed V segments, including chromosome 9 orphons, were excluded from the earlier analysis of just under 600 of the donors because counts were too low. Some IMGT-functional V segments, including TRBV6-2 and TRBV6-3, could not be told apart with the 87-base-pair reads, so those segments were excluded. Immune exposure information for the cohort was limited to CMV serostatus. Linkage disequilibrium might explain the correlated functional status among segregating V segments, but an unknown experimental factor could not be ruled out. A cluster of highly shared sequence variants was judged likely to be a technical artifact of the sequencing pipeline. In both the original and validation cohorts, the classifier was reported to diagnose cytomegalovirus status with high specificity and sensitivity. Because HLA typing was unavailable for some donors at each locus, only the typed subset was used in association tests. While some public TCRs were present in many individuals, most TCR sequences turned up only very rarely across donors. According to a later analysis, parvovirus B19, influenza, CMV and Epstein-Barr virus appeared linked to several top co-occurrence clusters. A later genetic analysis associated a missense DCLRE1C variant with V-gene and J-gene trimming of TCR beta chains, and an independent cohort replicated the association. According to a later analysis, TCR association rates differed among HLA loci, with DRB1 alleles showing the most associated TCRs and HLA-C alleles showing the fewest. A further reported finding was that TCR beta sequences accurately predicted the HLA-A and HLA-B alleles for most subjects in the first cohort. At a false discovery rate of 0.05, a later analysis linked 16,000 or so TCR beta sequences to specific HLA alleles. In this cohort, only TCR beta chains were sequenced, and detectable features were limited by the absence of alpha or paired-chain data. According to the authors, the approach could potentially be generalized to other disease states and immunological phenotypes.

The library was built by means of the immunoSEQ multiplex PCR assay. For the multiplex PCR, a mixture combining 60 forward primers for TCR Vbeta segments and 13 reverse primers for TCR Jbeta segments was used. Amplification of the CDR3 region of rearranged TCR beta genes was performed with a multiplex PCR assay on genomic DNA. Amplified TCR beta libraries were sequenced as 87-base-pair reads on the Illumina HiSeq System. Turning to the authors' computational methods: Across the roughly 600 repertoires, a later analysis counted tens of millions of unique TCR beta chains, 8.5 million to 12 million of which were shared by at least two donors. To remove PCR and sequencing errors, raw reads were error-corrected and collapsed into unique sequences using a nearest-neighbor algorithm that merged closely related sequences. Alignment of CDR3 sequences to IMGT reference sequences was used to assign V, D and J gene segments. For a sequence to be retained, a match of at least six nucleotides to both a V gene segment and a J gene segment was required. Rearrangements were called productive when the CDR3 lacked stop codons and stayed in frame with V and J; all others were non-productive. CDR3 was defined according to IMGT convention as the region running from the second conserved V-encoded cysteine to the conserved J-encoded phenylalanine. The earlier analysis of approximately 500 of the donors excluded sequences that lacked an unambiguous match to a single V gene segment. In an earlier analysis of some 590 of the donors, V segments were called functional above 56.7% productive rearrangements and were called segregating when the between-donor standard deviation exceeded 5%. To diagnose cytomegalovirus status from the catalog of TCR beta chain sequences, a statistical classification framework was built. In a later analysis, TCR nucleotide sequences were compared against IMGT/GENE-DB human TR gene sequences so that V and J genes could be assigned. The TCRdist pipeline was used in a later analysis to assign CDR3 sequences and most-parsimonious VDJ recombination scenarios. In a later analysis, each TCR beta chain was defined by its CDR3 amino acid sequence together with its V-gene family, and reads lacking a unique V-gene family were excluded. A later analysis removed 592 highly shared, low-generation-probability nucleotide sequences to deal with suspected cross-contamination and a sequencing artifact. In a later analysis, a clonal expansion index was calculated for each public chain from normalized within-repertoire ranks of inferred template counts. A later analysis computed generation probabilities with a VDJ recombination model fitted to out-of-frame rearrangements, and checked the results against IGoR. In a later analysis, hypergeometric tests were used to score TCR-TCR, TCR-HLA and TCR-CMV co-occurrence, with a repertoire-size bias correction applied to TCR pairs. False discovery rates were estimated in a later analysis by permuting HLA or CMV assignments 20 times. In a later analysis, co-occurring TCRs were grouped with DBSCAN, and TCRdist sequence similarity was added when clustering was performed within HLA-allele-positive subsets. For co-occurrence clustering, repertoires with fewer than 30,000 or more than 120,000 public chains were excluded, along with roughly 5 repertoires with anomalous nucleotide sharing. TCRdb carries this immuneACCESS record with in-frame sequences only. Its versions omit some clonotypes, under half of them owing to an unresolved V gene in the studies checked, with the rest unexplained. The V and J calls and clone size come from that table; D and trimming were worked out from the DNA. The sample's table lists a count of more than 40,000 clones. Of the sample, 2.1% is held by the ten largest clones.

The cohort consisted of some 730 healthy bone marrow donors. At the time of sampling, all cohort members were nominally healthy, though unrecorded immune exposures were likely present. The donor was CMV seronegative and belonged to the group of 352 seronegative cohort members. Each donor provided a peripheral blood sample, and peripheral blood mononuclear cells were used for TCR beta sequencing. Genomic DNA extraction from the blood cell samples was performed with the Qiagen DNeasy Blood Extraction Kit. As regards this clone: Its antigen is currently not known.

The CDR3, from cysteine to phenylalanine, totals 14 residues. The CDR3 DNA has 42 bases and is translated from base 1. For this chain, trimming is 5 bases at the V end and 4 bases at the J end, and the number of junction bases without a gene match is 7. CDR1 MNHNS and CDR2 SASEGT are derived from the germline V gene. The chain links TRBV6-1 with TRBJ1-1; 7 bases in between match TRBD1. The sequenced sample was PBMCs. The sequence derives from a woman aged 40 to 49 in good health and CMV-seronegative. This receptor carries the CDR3 CASSFGRQGTEAFF. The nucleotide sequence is TGTGCCAGCAGTTTTGGGAGACAGGGCACTGAAGCTTTCTTT.